This T cell receptor (beta chain) is from a study of blood T cell repertoires in COVID-19. Study information: Nucleic acid was either cDNA or gDNA, and it came from T cells, B-cell-depleted T cells, or PBMCs.

Seattle patients were enrolled during active infection and followed longitudinally. Sequenced by immunoSEQ multiplex PCR; TCRdb stores in-frame clones only, minus some. The sample comprises fewer than 700,000 clones, roughly 89% of which are singletons, and roughly 8% rests with the top ten. CDR1 is SGHVS and CDR2 is FQNEAQ in the germline V gene. The CDR3 has 13 residues. Trimming pared 1 base from V and 10 bases from J, leaving 13 bases between. V usage is TRBV7-8 and J usage is TRBJ1-1; D call uncertain. The source is a woman aged 45-59 years with COVID-19, enrolled during active disease. Sequencing used peripheral blood. The CDR3 loop is CASSLVSSGGAFF. In DNA form, the CDR3 reads TGTGCCAGCAGCTTAGTGTCTTCGGGTGGAGCTTTCTTT.